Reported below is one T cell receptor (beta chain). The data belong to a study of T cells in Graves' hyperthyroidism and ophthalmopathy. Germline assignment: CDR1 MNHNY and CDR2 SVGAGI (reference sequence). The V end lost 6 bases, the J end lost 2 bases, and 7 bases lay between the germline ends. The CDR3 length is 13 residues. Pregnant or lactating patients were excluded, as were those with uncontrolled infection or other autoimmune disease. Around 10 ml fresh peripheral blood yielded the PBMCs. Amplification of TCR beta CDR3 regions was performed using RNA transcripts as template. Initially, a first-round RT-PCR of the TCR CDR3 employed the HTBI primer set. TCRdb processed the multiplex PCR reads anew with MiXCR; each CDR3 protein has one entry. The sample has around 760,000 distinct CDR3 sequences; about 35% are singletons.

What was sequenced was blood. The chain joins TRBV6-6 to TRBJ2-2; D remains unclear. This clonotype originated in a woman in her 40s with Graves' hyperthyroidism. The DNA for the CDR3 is TGTGCCAGCAGAATACAAAACACCGGGGAGCTGTTTTTT. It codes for CASRIQNTGELFF.